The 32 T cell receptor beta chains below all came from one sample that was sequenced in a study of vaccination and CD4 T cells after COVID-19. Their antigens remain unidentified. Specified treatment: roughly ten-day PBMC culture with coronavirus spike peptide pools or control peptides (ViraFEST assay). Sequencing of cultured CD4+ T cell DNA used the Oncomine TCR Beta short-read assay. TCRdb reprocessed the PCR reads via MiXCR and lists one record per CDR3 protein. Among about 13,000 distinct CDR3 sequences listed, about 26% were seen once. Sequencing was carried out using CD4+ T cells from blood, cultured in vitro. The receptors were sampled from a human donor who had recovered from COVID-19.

Here the CDR3 DNA reads TGTGCCAGTAGTGAAGGGGGACGAGTCTATGGCTACACCTTC. Residues: CASSEGGRVYGYTF. V is TRBV19 and J is TRBJ1-2, with a possible D match to TRBD1 (6 bases). Trimming removed 5 bases from V and 4 bases from J, with 14 bases in between. Germline V gene data show CDR1 as LNHDA and CDR2 as SQIVND (reference sequence). The CDR3 has 14 residues.

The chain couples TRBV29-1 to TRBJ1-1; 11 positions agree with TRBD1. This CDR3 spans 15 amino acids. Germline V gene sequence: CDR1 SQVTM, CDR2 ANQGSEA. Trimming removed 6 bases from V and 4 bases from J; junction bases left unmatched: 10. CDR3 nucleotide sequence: TGCAGCGTCAGGATCGAAGGGACAGGGGGCACTGAAGCTTTCTTT. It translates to CSVRIEGTGGTEAFF.

The DNA of the CDR3 is TGTGCCAGCTCACCACCAATGGGACAGAACACTGAAGCTTTCTTT. Its translation: CASSPPMGQNTEAFF. The chain recombines TRBV18 with TRBJ1-1, with TRBD1 as a possible D gene (6 bases). Looked up from germline, CDR1 is KGHSH and CDR2 is LQKENI. V gave up 0 bases and J gave up 1 base, with 9 bases separating them. The CDR3 totals 15 residues.

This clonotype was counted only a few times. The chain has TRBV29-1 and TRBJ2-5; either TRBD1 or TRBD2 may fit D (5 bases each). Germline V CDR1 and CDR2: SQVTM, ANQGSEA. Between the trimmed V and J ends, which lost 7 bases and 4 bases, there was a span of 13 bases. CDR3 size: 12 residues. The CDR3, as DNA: TGCAGCGCCAGGGTGGCGGGAGAGACCCAGTACTTC. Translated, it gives CSARVAGETQYF.

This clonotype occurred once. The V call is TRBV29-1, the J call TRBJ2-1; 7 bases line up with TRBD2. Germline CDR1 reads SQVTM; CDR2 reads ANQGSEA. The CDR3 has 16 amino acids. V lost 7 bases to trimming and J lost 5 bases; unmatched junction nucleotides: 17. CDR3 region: CSGKTRLAPTNNEQFF. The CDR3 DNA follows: TGCAGCGGAAAAACCCGACTAGCCCCGACAAACAATGAGCAGTTCTTC.

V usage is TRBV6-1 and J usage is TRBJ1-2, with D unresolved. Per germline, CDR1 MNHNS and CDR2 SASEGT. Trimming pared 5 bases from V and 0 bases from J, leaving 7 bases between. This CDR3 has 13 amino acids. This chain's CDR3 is CASSPAANYGYTF. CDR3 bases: TGTGCCAGCAGTCCGGCTGCTAACTATGGCTACACCTTC.

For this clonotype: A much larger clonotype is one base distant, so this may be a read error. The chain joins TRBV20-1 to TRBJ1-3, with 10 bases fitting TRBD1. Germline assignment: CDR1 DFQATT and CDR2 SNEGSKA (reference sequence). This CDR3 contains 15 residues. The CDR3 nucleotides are TGCAGTGCAAGGGACAGGGGTACCTCTGGAGACACCATATATTTT. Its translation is CSARDRGTSGDTIYF.

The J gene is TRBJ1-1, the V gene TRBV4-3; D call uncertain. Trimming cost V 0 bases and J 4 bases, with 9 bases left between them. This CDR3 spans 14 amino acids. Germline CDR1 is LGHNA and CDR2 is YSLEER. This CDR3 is CASSQDLRGTEAFF. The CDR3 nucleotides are TGCGCCAGCAGCCAAGATCTCCGGGGCACTGAAGCTTTCTTT.

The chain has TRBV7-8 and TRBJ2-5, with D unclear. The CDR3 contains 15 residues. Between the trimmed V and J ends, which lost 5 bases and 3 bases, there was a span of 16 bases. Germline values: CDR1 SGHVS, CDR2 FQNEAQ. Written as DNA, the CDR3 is TGTGCCAGCAGCCCCTACAGTGGTAGGGAAGAGACCCAGTACTTC. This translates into CASSPYSGREETQYF.

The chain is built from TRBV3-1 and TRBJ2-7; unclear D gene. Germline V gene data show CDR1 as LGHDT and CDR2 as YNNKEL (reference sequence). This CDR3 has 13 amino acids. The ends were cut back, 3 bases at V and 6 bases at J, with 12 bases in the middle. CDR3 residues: CASSQDLRAEQYF. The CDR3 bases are TGTGCCAGCAGCCAGGATCTCCGGGCCGAGCAGTACTTC.

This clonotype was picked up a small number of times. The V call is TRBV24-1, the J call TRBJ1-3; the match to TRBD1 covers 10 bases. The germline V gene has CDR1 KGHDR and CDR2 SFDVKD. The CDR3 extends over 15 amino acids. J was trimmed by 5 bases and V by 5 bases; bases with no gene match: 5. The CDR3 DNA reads TGTGCCACCAGTGTCCCGGACAGGGGGAGAAACACCATATATTTT. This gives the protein CATSVPDRGRNTIYF.

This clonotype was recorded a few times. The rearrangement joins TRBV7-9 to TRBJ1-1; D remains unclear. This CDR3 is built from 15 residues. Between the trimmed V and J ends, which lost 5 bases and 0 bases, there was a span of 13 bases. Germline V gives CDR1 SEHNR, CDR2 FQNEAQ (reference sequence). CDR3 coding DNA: TGTGCCAGCAGCAACCCGGGCCTTATGAACACTGAAGCTTTCTTT. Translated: CASSNPGLMNTEAFF.

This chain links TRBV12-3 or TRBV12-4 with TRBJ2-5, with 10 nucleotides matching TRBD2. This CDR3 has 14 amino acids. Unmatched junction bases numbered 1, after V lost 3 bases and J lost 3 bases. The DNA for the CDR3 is TGTGCCAGCAGTTTTGGGACTAGCGAAGAGACCCAGTACTTC. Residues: CASSFGTSEETQYF.

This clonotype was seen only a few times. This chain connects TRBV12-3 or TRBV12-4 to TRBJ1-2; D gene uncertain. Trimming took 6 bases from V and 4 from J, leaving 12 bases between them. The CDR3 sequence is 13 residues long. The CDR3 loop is CASSPLRGYGYTF. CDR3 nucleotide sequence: TGTGCCAGCAGCCCTCTCCGGGGCTATGGCTACACCTTC.

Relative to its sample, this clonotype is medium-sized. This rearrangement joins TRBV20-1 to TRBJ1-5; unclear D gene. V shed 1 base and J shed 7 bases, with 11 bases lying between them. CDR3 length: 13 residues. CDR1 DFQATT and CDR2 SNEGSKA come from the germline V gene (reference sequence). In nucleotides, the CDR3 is TGCAGTGCTAGAGGTCAAGTGGGGCAGCCCCAGCATTTT. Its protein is CSARGQVGQPQHF.

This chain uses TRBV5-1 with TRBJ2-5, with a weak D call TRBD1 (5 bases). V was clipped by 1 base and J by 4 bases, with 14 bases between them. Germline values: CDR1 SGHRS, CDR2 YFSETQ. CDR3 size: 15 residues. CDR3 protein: CASSLRWGPGETQYF. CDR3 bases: TGCGCCAGCAGCTTGAGGTGGGGCCCAGGAGAGACCCAGTACTTC. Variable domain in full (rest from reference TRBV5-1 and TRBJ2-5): KAGVTQTPRYLIKTRGQQVTLSCSPISGHRSVSWYQQTPGQGLQFLFEYFSETQRNKGNFPGRFSGRQFSNSRSEMNVSTLELGDSALYLCASSLRWGPGETQYFGPGTRLLVL.

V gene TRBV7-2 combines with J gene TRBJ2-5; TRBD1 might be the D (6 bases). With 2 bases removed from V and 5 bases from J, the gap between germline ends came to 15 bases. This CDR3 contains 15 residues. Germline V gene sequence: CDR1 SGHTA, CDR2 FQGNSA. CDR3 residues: CASSLQRTASETQYF. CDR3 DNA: TGTGCCAGCAGCTTACAAAGGACAGCGAGCGAGACCCAGTACTTC.

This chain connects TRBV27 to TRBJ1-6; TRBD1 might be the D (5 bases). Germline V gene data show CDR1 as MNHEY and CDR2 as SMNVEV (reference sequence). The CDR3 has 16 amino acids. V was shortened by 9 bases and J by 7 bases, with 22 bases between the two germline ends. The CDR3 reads CASGGANGFRNSPLHF. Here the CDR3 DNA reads TGTGCCAGTGGAGGGGCGAATGGCTTCAGAAATTCACCCCTCCACTTT.

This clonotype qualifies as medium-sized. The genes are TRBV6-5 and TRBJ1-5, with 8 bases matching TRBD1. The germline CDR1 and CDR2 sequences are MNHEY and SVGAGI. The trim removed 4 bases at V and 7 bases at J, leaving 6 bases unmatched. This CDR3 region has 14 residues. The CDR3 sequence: CASSFSGGGQPQHF. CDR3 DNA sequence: TGTGCCAGCAGTTTTTCAGGGGGCGGCCAGCCCCAGCATTTT.

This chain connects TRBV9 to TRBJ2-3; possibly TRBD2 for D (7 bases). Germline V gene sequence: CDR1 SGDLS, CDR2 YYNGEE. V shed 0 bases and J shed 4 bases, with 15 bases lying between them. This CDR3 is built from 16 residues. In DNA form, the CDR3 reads TGTGCCAGCAGCGTAGGGCCGGGGGGCCAAGCAGATACGCAGTATTTT. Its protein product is CASSVGPGGQADTQYF.

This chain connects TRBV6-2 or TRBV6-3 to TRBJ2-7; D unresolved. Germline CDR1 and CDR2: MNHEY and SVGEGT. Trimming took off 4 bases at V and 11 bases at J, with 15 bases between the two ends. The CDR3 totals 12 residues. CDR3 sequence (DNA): TGTGCCAGCAGTTTAGTACAGCCCGCAGAGTACTTC. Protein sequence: CASSLVQPAEYF.

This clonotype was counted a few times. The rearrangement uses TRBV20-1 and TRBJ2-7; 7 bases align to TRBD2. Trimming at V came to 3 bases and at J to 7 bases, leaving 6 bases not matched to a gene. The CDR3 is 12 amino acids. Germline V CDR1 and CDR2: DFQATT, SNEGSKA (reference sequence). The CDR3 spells CSASDQAGEQYF. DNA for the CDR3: TGCAGTGCTAGCGACCAAGCGGGGGAGCAGTACTTC.

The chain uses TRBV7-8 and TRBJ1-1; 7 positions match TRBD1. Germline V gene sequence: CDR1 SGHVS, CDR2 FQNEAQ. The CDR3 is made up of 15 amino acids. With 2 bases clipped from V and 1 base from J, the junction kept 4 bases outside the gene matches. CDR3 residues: CASSLRGQTNTEAFF. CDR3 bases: TGTGCCAGCAGCTTAAGGGGACAGACGAACACTGAAGCTTTCTTT.

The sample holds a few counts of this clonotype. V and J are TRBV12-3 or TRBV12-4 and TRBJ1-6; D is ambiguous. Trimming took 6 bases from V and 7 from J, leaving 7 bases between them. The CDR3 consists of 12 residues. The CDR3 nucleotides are TGTGCCAGCAGCACGATGAATTCACCCCTCCACTTT. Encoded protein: CASSTMNSPLHF.

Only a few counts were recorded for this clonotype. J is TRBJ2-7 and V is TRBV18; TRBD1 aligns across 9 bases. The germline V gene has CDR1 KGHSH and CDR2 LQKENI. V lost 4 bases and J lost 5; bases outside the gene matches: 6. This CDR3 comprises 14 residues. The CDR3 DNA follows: TGTGCCAGCTCACTACAGGGGGCGGGGAACGAGCAGTACTTC. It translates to CASSLQGAGNEQYF.

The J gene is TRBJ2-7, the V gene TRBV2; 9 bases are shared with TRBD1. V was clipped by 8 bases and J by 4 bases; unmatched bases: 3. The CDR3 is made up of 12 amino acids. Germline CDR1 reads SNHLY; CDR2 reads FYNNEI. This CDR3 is CASRTGVYEQYF. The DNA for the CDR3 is TGTGCCAGCCGGACAGGGGTTTACGAGCAGTACTTC.

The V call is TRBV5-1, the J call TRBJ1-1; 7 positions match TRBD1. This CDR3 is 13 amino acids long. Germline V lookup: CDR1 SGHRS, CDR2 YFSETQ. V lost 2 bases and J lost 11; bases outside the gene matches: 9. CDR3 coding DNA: TGCGCCAGCAGCTTAGGGTCCCGACAGGGCGCTTTCTTT. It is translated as CASSLGSRQGAFF.

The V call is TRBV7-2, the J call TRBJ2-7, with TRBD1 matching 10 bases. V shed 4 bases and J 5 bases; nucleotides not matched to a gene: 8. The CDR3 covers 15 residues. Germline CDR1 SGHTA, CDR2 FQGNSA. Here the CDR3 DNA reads TGTGCCAGCAGCTCACGGGACAGGGGTTTCCACGAGCAGTACTTC. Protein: CASSSRDRGFHEQYF.

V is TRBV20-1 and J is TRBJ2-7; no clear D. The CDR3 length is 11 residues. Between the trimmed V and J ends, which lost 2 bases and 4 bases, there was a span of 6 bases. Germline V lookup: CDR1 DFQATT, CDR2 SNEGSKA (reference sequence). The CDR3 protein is CSARSGYEQYF. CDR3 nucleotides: TGCAGTGCTAGATCGGGTTACGAGCAGTACTTC.

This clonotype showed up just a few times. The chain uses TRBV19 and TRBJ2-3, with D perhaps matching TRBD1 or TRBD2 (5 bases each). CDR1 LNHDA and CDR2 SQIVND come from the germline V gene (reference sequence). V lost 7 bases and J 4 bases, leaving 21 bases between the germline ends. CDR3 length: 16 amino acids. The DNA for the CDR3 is TGTGCCAGTACCCCCCGGGGCGGCGGAGCCCCAGATACGCAGTATTTT. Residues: CASTPRGGGAPDTQYF.

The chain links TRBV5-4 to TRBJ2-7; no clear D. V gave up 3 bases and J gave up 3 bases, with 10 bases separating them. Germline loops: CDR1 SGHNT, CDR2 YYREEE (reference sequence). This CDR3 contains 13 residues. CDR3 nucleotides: TGTGCCAGCAGCTCCGTCTTGGACTACGAGCAGTACTTC. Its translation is CASSSVLDYEQYF.

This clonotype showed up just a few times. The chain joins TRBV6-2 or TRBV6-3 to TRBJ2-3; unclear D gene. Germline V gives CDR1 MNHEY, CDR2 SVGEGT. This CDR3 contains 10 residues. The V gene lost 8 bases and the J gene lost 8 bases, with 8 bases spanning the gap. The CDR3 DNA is TGTGCCAGCGGGTCAGGTACGCAGTATTTT. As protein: CASGSGTQYF.